The entry that follows covers one T cell receptor beta chain sequence. With 4 bases removed from V and 2 bases from J, the gap between germline ends came to 12 bases. From germline, CDR1 is WNHNN and CDR2 SYGVQD (reference sequence). This CDR3 contains 16 residues. The sample originates from a study of blood T cell repertoires in COVID-19. On the study more broadly: The United States, Italy and Spain supplied acute and convalescent COVID-19 samples. The cDNA or gDNA used as material had been derived from T cells, B-cell-depleted T cells, or PBMCs.

TCRdb keeps only in-frame clones here, not all; method: immunoSEQ multiplex PCR. This table holds roughly 150,000 clones, roughly 80% found once. Participants, about 18 to 95 years old, spanned 24 US areas. The sequenced sample consisted of PBMCs or T cells enriched from blood (not recorded which). The gene calls are TRBV10-1 and TRBJ2-6; D perhaps matches TRBD2 (6 bases). This clonotype was sampled from a woman in her forties with acute COVID-19. The CDR3 loop is CASSGGGEAGANVLTF. CDR3 nucleotide sequence: TGCGCCAGCAGTGGAGGTGGGGAGGCTGGGGCCAACGTCCTGACTTTC.